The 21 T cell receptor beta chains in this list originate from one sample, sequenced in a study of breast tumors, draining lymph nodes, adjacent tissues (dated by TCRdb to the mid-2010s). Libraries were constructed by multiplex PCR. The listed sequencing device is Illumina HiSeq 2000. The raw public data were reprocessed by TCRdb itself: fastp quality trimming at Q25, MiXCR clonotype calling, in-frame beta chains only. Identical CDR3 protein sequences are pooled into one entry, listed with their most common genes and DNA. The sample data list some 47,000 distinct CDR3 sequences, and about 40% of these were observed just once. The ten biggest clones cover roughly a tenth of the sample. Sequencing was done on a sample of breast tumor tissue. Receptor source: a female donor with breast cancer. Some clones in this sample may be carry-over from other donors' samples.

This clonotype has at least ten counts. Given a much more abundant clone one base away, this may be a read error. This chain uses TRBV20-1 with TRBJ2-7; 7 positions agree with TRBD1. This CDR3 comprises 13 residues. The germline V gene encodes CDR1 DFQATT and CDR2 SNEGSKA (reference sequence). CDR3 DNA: TGCAGTGCTAGAGGACAGGGTCGGTACGCGCAGTACTTC. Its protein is CSARGQGRYAQYF.

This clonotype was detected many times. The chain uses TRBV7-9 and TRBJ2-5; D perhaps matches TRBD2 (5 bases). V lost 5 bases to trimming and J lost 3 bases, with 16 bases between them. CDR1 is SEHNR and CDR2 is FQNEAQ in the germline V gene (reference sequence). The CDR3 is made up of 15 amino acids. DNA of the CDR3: TGTGCCAGCAGCCTTAAAAAAGGACTGAAAGAGACCCAGTACTTC. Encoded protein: CASSLKKGLKETQYF.

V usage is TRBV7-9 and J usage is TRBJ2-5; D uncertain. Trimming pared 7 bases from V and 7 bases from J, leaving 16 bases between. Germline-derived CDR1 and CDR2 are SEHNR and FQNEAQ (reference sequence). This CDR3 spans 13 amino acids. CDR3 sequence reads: CASNNSDSWTQYF. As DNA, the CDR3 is TGTGCCAGCAACAACAGTGATTCGTGGACCCAGTACTTC.

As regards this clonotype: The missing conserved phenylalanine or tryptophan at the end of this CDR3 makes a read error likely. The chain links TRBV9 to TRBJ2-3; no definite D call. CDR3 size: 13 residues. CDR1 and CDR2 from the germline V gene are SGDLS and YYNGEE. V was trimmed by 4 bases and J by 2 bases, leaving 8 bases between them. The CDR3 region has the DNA TGTGCCAGCAGCCCCGTCACCACAGATACGCAGTATTCG. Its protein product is CASSPVTTDTQYS.

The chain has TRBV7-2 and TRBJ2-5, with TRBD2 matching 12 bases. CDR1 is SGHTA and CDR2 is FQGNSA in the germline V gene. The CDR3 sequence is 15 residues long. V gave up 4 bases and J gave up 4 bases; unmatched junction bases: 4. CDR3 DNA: TGTGCCAGCAGCTCTCTAGCGGGAGGGCCAGAGACCCAGTACTTC. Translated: CASSSLAGGPETQYF.

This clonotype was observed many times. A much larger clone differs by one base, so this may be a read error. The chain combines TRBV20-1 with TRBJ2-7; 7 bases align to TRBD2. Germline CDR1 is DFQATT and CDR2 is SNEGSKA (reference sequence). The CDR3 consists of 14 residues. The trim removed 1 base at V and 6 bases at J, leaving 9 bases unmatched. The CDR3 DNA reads TGCAGTGCTAGAGCGGGACTACCGGACTCCGAGCAGTACTTC. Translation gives CSARAGLPDSEQYF.

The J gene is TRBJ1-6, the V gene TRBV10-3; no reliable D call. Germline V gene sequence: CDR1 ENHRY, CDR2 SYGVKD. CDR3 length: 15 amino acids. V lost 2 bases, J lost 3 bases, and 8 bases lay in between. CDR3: CAISEKLGYNSPLHF. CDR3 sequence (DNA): TGTGCCATCAGTGAGAAGCTGGGCTATAATTCACCCCTCCACTTT.

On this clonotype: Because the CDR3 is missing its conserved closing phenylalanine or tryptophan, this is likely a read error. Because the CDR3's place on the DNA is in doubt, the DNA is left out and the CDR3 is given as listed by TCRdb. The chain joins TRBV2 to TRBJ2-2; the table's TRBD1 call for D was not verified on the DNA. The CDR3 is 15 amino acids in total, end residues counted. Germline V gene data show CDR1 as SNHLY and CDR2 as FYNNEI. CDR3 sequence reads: CASSAGRRETGELLL.

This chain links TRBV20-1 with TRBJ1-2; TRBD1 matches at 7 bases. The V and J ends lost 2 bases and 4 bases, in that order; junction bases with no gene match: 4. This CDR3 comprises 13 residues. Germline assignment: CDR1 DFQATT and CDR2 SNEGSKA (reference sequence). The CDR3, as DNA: TGCAGTGCTAGACGGCAGGGGGGCTATGGCTACACCTTC. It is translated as CSARRQGGYGYTF.

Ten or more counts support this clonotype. CDR3 bases: TGTGCCAGCAGCGCCGAGGGGAATCCAAACACCATATATTTT. It codes for CASSAEGNPNTIYF. The chain has TRBV7-9 and TRBJ1-3; possibly TRBD1 for D (5 bases). The germline CDR1 and CDR2 sequences are SEHNR and FQNEAQ (reference sequence). The V end was cut by 5 bases, the J end by 6 bases, with 14 bases between. This CDR3 is built from 14 residues.

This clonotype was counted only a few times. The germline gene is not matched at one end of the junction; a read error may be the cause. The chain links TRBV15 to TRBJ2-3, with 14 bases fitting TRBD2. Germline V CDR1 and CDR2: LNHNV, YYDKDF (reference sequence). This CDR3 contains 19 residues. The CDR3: CATSRAPLGTSGSRDTQYF. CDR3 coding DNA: TGTGCCACCAGCAGGGCCCCCCTCGGGACTAGCGGGAGCAGAGATACGCAGTATTTT.

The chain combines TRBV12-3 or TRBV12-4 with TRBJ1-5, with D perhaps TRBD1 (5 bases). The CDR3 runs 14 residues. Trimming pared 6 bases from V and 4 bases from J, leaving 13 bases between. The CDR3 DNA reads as TGTGCCAGCAGGCGAGGACGGGGGAATCAGCCCCAGCATTTT. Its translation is CASRRGRGNQPQHF.

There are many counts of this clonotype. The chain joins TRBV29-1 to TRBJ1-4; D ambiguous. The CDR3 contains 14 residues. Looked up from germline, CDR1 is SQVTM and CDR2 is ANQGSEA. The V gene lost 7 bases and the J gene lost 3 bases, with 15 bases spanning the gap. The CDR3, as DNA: TGCAGCGCAAGAGGAGCAGGAGCTAATGAAAAACTGTTTTTT. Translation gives CSARGAGANEKLFF.

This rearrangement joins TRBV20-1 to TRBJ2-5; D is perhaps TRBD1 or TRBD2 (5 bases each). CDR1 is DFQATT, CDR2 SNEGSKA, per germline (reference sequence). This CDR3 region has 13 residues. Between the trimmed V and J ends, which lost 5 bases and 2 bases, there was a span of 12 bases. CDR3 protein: CSAGVGRQETQYF. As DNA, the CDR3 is TGCAGTGCTGGCGTGGGACGACAAGAGACCCAGTACTTC.

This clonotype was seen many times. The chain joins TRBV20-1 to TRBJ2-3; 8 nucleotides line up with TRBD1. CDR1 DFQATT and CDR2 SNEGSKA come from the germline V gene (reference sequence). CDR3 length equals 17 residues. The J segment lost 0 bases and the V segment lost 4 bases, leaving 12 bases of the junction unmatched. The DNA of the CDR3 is TGCAGTGCTACCTCGACAGGGGTAAAGCCTAGCACAGATACGCAGTATTTT. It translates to CSATSTGVKPSTDTQYF.

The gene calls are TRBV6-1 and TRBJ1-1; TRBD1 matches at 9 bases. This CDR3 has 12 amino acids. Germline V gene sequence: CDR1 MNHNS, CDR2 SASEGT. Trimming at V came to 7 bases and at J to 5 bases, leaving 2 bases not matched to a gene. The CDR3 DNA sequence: TGTGCCAGCATCGGGACAGGGACTGAAGCTTTCTTT. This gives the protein CASIGTGTEAFF.

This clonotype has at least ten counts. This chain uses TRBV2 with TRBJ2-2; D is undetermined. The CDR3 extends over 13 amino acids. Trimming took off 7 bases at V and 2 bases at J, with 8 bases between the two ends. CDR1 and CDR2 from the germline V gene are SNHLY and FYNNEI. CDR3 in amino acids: CASKQINTGELFF. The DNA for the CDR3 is TGTGCCAGCAAACAGATTAACACCGGGGAGCTGTTTTTT.

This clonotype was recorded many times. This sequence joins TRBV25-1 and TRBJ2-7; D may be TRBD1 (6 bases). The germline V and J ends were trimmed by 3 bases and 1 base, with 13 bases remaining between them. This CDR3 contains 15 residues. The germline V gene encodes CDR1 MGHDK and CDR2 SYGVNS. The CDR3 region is CASSETLGGSYEQYF. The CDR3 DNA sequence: TGTGCCAGCAGTGAGACCCTAGGGGGATCCTACGAGCAGTACTTC.

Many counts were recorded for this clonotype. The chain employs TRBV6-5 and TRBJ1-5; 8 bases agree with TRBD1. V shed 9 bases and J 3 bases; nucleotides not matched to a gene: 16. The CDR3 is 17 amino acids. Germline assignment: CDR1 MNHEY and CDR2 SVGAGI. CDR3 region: CARGGDRGPIFNQPQHF. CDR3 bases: TGTGCCAGAGGGGGCGACAGGGGCCCGATATTCAATCAGCCCCAGCATTTT.

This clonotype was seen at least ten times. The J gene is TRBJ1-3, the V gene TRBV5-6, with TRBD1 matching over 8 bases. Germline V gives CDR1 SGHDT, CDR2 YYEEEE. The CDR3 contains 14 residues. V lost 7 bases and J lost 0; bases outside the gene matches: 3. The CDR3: CASHGQGSGNTIYF. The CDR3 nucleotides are TGTGCCAGCCACGGACAGGGCTCTGGAAACACCATATATTTT.

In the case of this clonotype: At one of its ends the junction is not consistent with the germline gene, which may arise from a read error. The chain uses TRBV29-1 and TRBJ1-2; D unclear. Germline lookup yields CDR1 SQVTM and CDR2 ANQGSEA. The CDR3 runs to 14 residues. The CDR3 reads CSVEDYSGAYGYIF. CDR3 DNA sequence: TGCAGCGTTGAAGATTACTCCGGCGCCTATGGCTACATCTTC.